The T cell receptor beta chain described here comes from a study of vaccination and CD4 T cells after COVID-19. Study in general: Either the Pfizer-BioNTech BNT162b2 or Moderna mRNA-1273 vaccine was given as two doses. Once diagnosed, patients had post-COVID samples drawn a median approximately 99 days later (range 35 to 161).

About this clonotype itself: Its antigen is not known.

Treatment in this sample: approximately 11-day PBMC culture with coronavirus spike peptide pools or control peptides (ViraFEST assay). TCR sequencing followed the expansion of antigen-specific T cells with peptide pools in ViraFEST. Sequencing of cultured CD4+ T cell DNA used the Oncomine TCR Beta short-read assay. It was cultured CD4+ T cells from which genomic DNA was extracted. TCRdb fed the PCR reads into MiXCR, producing one record per CDR3 protein. The sample lists some 16,000 distinct CDR3 sequences, around 73% occurring once. CDR1 is MNHNS and CDR2 is SASEGT in the germline V gene. The CDR3 extends over 13 amino acids. The germline V and J ends were trimmed by 6 bases and 8 bases, with 16 bases remaining between them.

This rearrangement joins TRBV6-1 to TRBJ1-2; D uncertain. The receptor was derived from a human donor who had recovered from COVID-19. The sample was CD4+ T cells from blood, cultured in vitro. CDR3 nucleotides: TGTGCCAGCAGCCGTACGGCGGATCGAGGCTACACCTTC. Its translation is CASSRTADRGYTF.